This entry is about one T cell receptor (beta chain). What it recognizes is unknown. V was trimmed by 0 bases and J by 1 base, leaving 18 bases between them. Germline values: CDR1 SGHNT, CDR2 YENEEA. The CDR3 spans 18 residues. This entry belongs to a study of T cells in narcolepsy. The study, taken as a whole, reports: Blood of same and different patients, but not healthy controls, reportedly held recurring autoreactive clonotypes.

The method was immunoSEQ multiplex PCR; TCRdb's version includes in-frame clones alone and lacks a portion of them. The profile shows around 30,000 clones, approximately 83% of them singletons. What was sequenced was CD45RA- memory CD4+ T cells from PBMCs. This TCR came from a human donor with narcolepsy. The chain is built from TRBV11-3 and TRBJ1-1, with TRBD1 as a possible D gene (6 bases). The CDR3 protein is CASSLEGMWGAENTEAFF. In DNA, the CDR3 is TGTGCCAGCAGCTTAGAGGGCATGTGGGGGGCAGAGAACACTGAAGCTTTCTTT.